The entry below gives a single T cell receptor (beta chain) sequence along with its context. As yet, its antigen is unknown. This sample was taken from a study of post-analysis software for immune sequencing data. Study-level points and caveats: About five TRBV segments, including TRBV5-6, TRBV5-1 and TRBV20-1, were more frequent in patients than controls.

The CDR3 has 14 residues. Germline CDR1 and CDR2: MDHEN and SYDVKM. Between the trimmed V and J ends, which lost 5 bases and 2 bases, there was a span of 12 bases. Unique molecular identifiers featured in each of the TCR beta cDNA libraries. With roughly 0.85 to 11 million T cells as the source, about half a million cDNA molecules resulted. A single record per CDR3 protein comes from TCRdb applying MiXCR to the PCR reads. The sample lists a few hundred thousand distinct CDR3 sequences; approximately 46% were seen once. V usage is TRBV28 and J usage is TRBJ2-5, with D unresolved. The specimen sequenced was blood. The sequence derives from a girl aged 5 to 17 with multiple sclerosis. CDR3 sequence (DNA): TGTGCCAGCAGTCCCAAAACCGGGCAAGAGACCCAGTACTTC. This encodes CASSPKTGQETQYF.